This TCR beta chain is drawn from a study of T cells in Graves' hyperthyroidism and ophthalmopathy. CDR3 length: 15 amino acids. J was trimmed by 7 bases and V by 7 bases; bases with no gene match: 12. Ten or more counts support this clonotype. RNA transcripts yielded amplified TCR beta CDR3 regions. In the first-round RT-PCR of the TCR CDR3, the HTBI primer set was used. TCRdb redid the calling of the multiplex PCR reads with MiXCR, one entry per CDR3 protein. Among approximately 610,000 distinct CDR3 sequences listed, over 15% were seen once. The chain employs TRBV12-3 or TRBV12-4 and TRBJ1-4; TRBD1 matches 7 bases. Source material: blood. The source is a woman aged 18-29 years with Graves' hyperthyroidism. The CDR3 loop is CASNHQGEFSEKLFF. The CDR3 DNA reads TGTGCCAGCAATCACCAGGGGGAATTTAGTGAAAAACTGTTTTTT.